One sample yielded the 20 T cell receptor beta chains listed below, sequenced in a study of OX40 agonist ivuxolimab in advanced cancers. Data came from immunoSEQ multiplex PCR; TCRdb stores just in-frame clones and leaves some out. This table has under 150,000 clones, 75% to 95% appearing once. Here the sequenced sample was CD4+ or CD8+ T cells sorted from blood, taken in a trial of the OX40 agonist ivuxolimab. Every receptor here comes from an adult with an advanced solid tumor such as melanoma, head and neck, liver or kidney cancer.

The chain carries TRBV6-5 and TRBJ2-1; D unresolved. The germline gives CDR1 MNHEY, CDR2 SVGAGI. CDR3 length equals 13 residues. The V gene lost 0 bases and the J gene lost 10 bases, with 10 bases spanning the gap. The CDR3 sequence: CASSYSYSVEQFF. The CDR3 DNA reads TGTGCCAGCAGTTACTCTTACTCGGTGGAGCAGTTCTTC.

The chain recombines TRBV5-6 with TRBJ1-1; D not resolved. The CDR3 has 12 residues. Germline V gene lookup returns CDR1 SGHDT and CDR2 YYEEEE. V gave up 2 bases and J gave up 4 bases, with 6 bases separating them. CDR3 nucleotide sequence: TGTGCCAGCAGCTTAGCAAGCACTGAAGCTTTCTTT. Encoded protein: CASSLASTEAFF.

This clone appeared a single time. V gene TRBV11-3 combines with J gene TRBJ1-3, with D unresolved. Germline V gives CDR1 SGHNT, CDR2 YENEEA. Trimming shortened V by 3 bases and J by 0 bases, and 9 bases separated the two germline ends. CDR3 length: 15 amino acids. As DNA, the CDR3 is TGTGCCAGCAGCTTTTCAGCTTACTCTGGAAACACCATATATTTT. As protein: CASSFSAYSGNTIYF.

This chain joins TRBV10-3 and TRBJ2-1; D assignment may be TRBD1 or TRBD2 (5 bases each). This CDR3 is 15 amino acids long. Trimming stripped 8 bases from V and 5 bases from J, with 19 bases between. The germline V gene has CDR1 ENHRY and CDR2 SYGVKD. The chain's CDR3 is CAIGAGRFTNNEQFF. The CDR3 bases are TGTGCCATCGGGGCGGGCCGCTTTACTAACAATGAGCAGTTCTTC.

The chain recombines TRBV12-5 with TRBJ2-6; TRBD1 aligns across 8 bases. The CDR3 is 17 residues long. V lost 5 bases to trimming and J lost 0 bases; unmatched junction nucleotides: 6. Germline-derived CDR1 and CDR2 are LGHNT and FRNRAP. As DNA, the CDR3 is TGTGCTAGTGGTACCGGACAGGGTCTCTCTGGGGCCAACGTCCTGACTTTC. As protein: CASGTGQGLSGANVLTF. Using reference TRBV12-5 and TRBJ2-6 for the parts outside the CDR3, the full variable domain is DARVTQTPRHKVTEMGQEVTMRCQPILGHNTVFWYRQTMMQGLELLAYFRNRAPLDDSGMPKDRFSAEMPDATLATLKIQPSEPRDSAVYFCASGTGQGLSGANVLTFGAGSRLTVL.

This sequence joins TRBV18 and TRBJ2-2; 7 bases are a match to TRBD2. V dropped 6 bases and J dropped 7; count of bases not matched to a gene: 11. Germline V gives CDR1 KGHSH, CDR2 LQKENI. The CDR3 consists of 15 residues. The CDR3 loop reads CASSPTSASVGELFF. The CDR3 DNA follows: TGTGCCAGCTCGCCTACTAGCGCAAGTGTCGGGGAGCTGTTTTTT.

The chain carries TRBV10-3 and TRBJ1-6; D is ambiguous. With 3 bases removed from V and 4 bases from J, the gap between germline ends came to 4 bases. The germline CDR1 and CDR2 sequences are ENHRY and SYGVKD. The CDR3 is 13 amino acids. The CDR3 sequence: CAISDSYNSPLHF. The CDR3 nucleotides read TGTGCCATCAGTGACAGTTATAATTCACCCCTCCACTTT.

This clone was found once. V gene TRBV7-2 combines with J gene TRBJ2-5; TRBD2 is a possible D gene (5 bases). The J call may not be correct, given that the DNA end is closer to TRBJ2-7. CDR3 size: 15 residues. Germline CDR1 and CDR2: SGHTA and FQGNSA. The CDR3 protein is CASSLNEGSSYEQYF. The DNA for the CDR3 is TGTGCCAGCAGCTTAAACGAGGGAAGTTCCTACGAGCAGTACTTC.

The CDR3 DNA sequence: TGTGCCATCAGTGAGTCGGGTCAGCCCCAGCATTTT. This translates into CAISESGQPQHF. The chain employs TRBV10-3 and TRBJ1-5, with D unclear. V lost 0 bases to trimming and J lost 6 bases, with 3 bases between them. Looked up from germline, CDR1 is ENHRY and CDR2 is SYGVKD. The CDR3 is made up of 12 amino acids.

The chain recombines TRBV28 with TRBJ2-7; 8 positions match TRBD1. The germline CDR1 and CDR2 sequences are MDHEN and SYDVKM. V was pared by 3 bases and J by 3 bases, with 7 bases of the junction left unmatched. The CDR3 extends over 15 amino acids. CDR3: CASSLFQDRDYEQYF. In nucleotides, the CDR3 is TGTGCCAGCAGTTTGTTCCAGGACAGGGACTACGAGCAGTACTTC.

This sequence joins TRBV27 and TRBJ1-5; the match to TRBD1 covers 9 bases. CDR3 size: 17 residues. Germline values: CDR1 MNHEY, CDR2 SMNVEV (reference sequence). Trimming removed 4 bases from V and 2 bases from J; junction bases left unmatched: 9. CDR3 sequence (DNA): TGTGCCAGCAGTTCGGCCGCGACAGGGGGTGGCAATCAGCCCCAGCATTTT. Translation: CASSSAATGGGNQPQHF.

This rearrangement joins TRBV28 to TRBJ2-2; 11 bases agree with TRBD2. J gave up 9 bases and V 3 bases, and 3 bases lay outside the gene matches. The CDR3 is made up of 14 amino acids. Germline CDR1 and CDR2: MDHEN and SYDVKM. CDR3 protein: CASSFTSGSRELFF. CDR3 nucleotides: TGTGCCAGCAGTTTCACTAGCGGGAGCAGGGAGCTGTTTTTT.

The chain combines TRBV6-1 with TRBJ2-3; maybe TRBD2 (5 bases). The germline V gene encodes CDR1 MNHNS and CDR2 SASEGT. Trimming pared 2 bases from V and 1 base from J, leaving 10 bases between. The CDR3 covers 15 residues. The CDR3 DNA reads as TGTGCCAGCAGTGAACCCGGGCGGGGCACAGATACGCAGTATTTT. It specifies CASSEPGRGTDTQYF.

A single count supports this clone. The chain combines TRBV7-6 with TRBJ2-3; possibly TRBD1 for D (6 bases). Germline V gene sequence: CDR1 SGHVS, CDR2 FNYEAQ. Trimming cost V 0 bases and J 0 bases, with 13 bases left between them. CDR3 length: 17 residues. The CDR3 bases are TGTGCCAGCAGCTTAGCGGCAGGGGATTTGAGCACAGATACGCAGTATTTT. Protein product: CASSLAAGDLSTDTQYF.

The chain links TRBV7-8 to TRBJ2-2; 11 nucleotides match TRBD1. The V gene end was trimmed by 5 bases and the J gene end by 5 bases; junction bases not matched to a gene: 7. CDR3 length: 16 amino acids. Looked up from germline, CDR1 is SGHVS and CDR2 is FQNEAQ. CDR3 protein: CASSLLGTGGTGELFF. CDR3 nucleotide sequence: TGTGCCAGCAGCCTATTAGGGACAGGGGGAACCGGGGAGCTGTTTTTT.

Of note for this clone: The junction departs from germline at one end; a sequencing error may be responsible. As DNA, the CDR3 is TGTGCCAGCTCCCCACGAGAGGGTTACAATGAGCAGTTCTTC. Residues: CASSPREGYNEQFF. V and J are TRBV18 and TRBJ2-1; tentatively, D is TRBD2 (5 bases). Germline V CDR1 and CDR2: KGHSH, LQKENI. The CDR3 runs 14 residues.

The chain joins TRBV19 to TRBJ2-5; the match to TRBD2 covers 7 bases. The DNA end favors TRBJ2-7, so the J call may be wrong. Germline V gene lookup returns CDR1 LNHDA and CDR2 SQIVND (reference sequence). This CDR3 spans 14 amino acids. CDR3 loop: CASSTLAGRYEQYF. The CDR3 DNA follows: TGTGCCAGTAGTACCCTAGCCGGGAGGTACGAGCAGTACTTC.

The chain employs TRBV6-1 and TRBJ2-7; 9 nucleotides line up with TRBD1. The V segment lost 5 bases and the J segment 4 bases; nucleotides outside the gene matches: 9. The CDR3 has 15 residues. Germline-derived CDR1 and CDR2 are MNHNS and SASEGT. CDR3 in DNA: TGTGCCAGCAGTCTAGCGGACAGGGGTCCGTACGAGCAGTACTTC. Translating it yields CASSLADRGPYEQYF.

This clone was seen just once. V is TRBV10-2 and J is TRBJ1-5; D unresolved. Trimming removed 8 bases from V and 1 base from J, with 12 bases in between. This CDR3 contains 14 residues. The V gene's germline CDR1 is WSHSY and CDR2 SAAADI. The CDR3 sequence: CASSGSSSNQPQHF. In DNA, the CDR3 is TGCGCCAGCTCTGGATCTTCGAGCAATCAGCCCCAGCATTTT.

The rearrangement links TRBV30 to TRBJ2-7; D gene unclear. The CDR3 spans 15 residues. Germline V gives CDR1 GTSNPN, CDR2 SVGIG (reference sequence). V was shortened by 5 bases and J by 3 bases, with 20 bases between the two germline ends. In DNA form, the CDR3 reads TGTGCCTGGGTAGCTTCTGACATTACTTTCTACGAGCAGTACTTC. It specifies CAWVASDITFYEQYF.